Below are 27 T cell receptor beta chains sequenced from a single sample in a study of blood T cells in healthy people across ages. Using a J-beta primer mix together with a sample-barcoded 5' primer, a second PCR was run for about 7 to 12 cycles. TCRdb processed the 5' RACE reads anew with MiXCR; each CDR3 protein has one entry. The data show about a million distinct CDR3 sequences, roughly 50% seen once. The sample was blood. The source is a woman in her sixties or seventies in good health.

Comment on this clonotype: Germline and junction disagree at one end, which may indicate a read error. The chain combines TRBV3-1 with TRBJ1-2; D is perhaps TRBD1 (5 bases). CDR1 is LGHDT and CDR2 is YNNKEL in the germline V gene (reference sequence). The CDR3 has 13 amino acids. For the CDR3, the DNA is TGTGCCTGCAGCCAAATCGGGGACTCTGGCTACACCTTC. Its translation: CACSQIGDSGYTF.

The V call is TRBV4-3, the J call TRBJ2-7; 8 bases fit TRBD2. Germline assignment: CDR1 LGHNA and CDR2 YSLEER. The CDR3 extends over 16 amino acids. The V and J ends lost 0 bases and 3 bases, in that order; junction bases with no gene match: 7. Written as DNA, the CDR3 is TGCGCCAGCAGCCAAGAATGCGGGCTAGCGGGCTACGAGCAGTACTTC. It codes for CASSQECGLAGYEQYF.

This clonotype showed up many times. The chain is built from TRBV6-1 and TRBJ2-7, with a tentative D call TRBD2 (5 bases). Per germline, CDR1 MNHNS and CDR2 SASEGT. The CDR3 is 10 amino acids. The CDR3 DNA follows: TGTGCTCCAGCGGAATACGAGCAGTACTTC. This encodes CAPAEYEQYF.

This chain uses TRBV6-4 with TRBJ1-5; 8 nucleotides agree with TRBD1. Germline values: CDR1 MRHNA, CDR2 SNTAGT. There are 19 residues in the CDR3. Trimming removed 5 bases from V and 4 bases from J; junction bases left unmatched: 19. In DNA, the CDR3 is TGTGCCAGCAGTTCCTCAGGGGGCCACGGGACAGCCGTTAATCAGCCCCAGCATTTT. Translating gives CASSSSGGHGTAVNQPQHF.

The V gene is TRBV7-9, the J gene TRBJ2-4; D is unclear. The DNA matches TRBJ2-7 better at its end, which makes the J call doubtful. The CDR3 runs to 13 residues. Germline V gene lookup returns CDR1 SEHNR and CDR2 FQNEAQ (reference sequence). CDR3 sequence reads: CASSSPTASEQYF. The CDR3 nucleotides are TGTGCCAGCAGCTCCCCCACGGCCTCCGAGCAGTACTTC.

This chain joins TRBV4-3 and TRBJ2-1; D not certain. V lost 2 bases, J lost 1 base, and 12 bases lay in between. The CDR3 runs 16 residues. Germline V lookup: CDR1 LGHNA, CDR2 YSLEER. CDR3 coding DNA: TGCGCCAGCAGCCAACAAAAGGTCGGGTCCTACAATGAGCAGTTCTTC. It specifies CASSQQKVGSYNEQFF.

This sequence joins TRBV7-9 and TRBJ2-7; TRBD1 matches 8 bases. V shed 2 bases, J shed 6 bases, and the junction held 9 bases outside the gene matches. The germline V gene encodes CDR1 SEHNR and CDR2 FQNEAQ (reference sequence). CDR3 length: 15 amino acids. The CDR3 nucleotides are TGTGCCAGCAGCTTATCGGCGACAGGGGACGCCGAGCAGTACTTC. It encodes CASSLSATGDAEQYF. Using reference TRBV7-9 and TRBJ2-7 for the parts outside the CDR3, the full variable domain is DTGVSQNPRHKITKRGQNVTFRCDPISEHNRLYWYRQTLGQGPEFLTYFQNEAQLEKSRLLSDRFSAERPKGSFSTLEIQRTEQGDSAMYLCASSLSATGDAEQYFGPGTRLTVT.

J is TRBJ2-3 and V is TRBV20-1; 9 bases are shared with TRBD2. The CDR3 length is 18 residues. V lost 5 bases to trimming and J lost 7 bases; unmatched junction nucleotides: 22. Germline CDR1 and CDR2: DFQATT and SNEGSKA (reference sequence). The CDR3 loop reads CSAQGQAYWAGGPNTQYF. The CDR3 DNA reads as TGCAGTGCTCAAGGACAGGCGTACTGGGCGGGAGGGCCTAATACGCAGTATTTT.

The CDR3 region is CASSQPKRQKNTGELFF. The DNA for the CDR3 is TGCGCCAGCAGCCAACCTAAAAGACAGAAAAACACCGGGGAGCTGTTTTTT. The chain links TRBV4-1 to TRBJ2-2; the D gene is possibly TRBD1 (5 bases). The germline V gene encodes CDR1 MGHRA and CDR2 YSYEKL. The CDR3 contains 17 residues. Trimming cost V 2 bases and J 2 bases, with 15 bases left between them.

This sequence joins TRBV7-8 and TRBJ2-4; no firm D call. V gave up 2 bases and J gave up 0 bases, with 14 bases separating them. The CDR3 contains 17 residues. From germline, CDR1 is SGHVS and CDR2 FQNEAQ. The CDR3 region is CASSLISGSLAKNIQYF. The CDR3 DNA reads as TGTGCCAGCAGCTTAATCAGTGGCAGCCTAGCCAAAAACATTCAGTACTTC. Drawing the rest from reference TRBV7-8 and TRBJ2-4, the complete variable domain is GAGVSQSPRYKVAKRGQDVALRCDPISGHVSLFWYQQALGQGPEFLTYFQNEAQLDKSGLPSDRFFAERPEGSVSTLKIQRTQQEDSAVYLCASSLISGSLAKNIQYFGAGTRLSVL.

The chain joins TRBV4-2 to TRBJ2-4; the D gene is possibly TRBD1 (6 bases). The V gene's germline CDR1 is LGHNA and CDR2 YNFKEQ. V lost 2 bases and J 6 bases, leaving 14 bases between the germline ends. The CDR3 extends over 15 amino acids. The CDR3 sequence: CASSQQTGQLNIQYF. DNA for the CDR3: TGTGCCAGCAGCCAACAGACAGGCCAACTAAACATTCAGTACTTC.

This clonotype was seen a single time. The chain links TRBV6-2 or TRBV6-3 to TRBJ1-1, with D unclear. The V and J ends lost 8 bases and 5 bases respectively, with 15 bases between them. CDR1 and CDR2 from the germline V gene are MNHEY and SVGEGT. The CDR3 loop spans 13 amino acids. As DNA, the CDR3 is TGTGCCAGCGGCCTAGCGGGCTCGACTGAAGCTTTCTTT. It yields the protein CASGLAGSTEAFF.

This clonotype turned up a few times. A junction boundary mismatches the germline segment, possibly from a read error. V and J are TRBV18 and TRBJ2-5; possible D gene TRBD1, 5 bases. The CDR3 consists of 13 residues. Germline loops: CDR1 KGHSH, CDR2 LQKENI. The CDR3 bases are TGCGCCAGCAGTCCAGGGTTAAAAGAGACCCAGTACTTC. As protein: CASSPGLKETQYF.

This chain joins TRBV15 and TRBJ2-7; no firm D call. With 0 bases removed from V and 3 bases from J, the gap between germline ends came to 6 bases. Germline assignment: CDR1 LNHNV and CDR2 YYDKDF (reference sequence). This CDR3 spans 13 amino acids. Written as DNA, the CDR3 is TGTGCCACCAGCAGAGATCACATCTACGAGCAGTACTTC. As protein: CATSRDHIYEQYF.

Concerning this clonotype itself: Germline is not matched at one junction end, which may reflect a read error. This rearrangement joins TRBV7-2 to TRBJ1-1, with no clear D. The CDR3 has 13 amino acids. Looked up from germline, CDR1 is SGHTA and CDR2 is FQGNSA. CDR3 DNA: TGTGCCAGCAGAACTGCGGCTGCCACTGGAGCTTTCTTT. This codes for CASRTAAATGAFF.

V usage is TRBV5-1 and J usage is TRBJ1-5; the D is unclear. This CDR3 has 13 residues. Germline CDR1 is SGHRS and CDR2 is YFSETQ. V gave up 2 bases and J gave up 8 bases, with 11 bases separating them. CDR3 protein: CASSFGGNEPQHF. The CDR3 nucleotides read TGCGCCAGCAGCTTTGGAGGTAATGAGCCCCAGCATTTT.

This sequence joins TRBV25-1 and TRBJ2-1, with D uncertain. The CDR3 is made up of 15 amino acids. The V end lost 3 bases, the J end lost 0 bases, and 9 bases lay between the germline ends. Germline CDR1 is MGHDK and CDR2 is SYGVNS. In DNA form, the CDR3 reads TGTGCCAGCAGTGACGCTGTAAGCTCCTACAATGAGCAGTTCTTC. Its protein product is CASSDAVSSYNEQFF.

The J gene is TRBJ2-5, the V gene TRBV7-9, with 9 bases aligning to TRBD1. Gene TRBJ2-4 matches the end of the DNA better, so the J call may be wrong. The CDR3 covers 17 residues. Germline loops: CDR1 SEHNR, CDR2 FQNEAQ (reference sequence). The CDR3 nucleotides read TGTGCCAGCAGCTCACCTTCCGGGACAGGGAACAAAAACATTCAGTACTTC. Translated: CASSSPSGTGNKNIQYF.

The sample holds a few counts of this clonotype. The V and J genes are TRBV27 and TRBJ2-3; D gene ambiguous. Germline CDR1 reads MNHEY; CDR2 reads SMNVEV (reference sequence). V was shortened by 6 bases and J by 0 bases, with 13 bases between the two germline ends. CDR3 size: 15 residues. Written as DNA, the CDR3 is TGTGCCAGCAGCCAAGGAAAATCTAGCACAGATACGCAGTATTTT. Translating it yields CASSQGKSSTDTQYF.

This clonotype appeared once. J is TRBJ1-1 and V is TRBV6-6, with D possibly TRBD1 on 5 matching bases. CDR1 and CDR2 from the germline V gene are MNHNY and SVGAGI (reference sequence). This CDR3 has 13 amino acids. Between the trimmed V and J ends, which lost 5 bases and 4 bases, there was a span of 11 bases. The CDR3 protein is CASSDKQATEAFF. The CDR3 DNA follows: TGTGCCAGCAGTGATAAACAGGCCACTGAAGCTTTCTTT.

The rearrangement links TRBV15 to TRBJ2-7; 9 nucleotides agree with TRBD1. V lost 5 bases, J lost 2 bases, and 7 bases stayed unmatched. Germline lookup yields CDR1 LNHNV and CDR2 YYDKDF (reference sequence). This CDR3 is built from 15 residues. The CDR3 spells CATSLGQGNPYEQYF. CDR3 in DNA: TGTGCCACCAGCCTGGGACAGGGCAACCCCTACGAGCAGTACTTC.

The chain links TRBV28 to TRBJ2-7; 8 nucleotides match TRBD2. Germline V gene lookup returns CDR1 MDHEN and CDR2 SYDVKM. V lost 5 bases, J lost 3 bases, and 12 bases stayed unmatched. The CDR3 is made up of 16 amino acids. The chain's CDR3 is CASSPGPGLGIYEQYF. CDR3 bases: TGTGCCAGCAGTCCTGGCCCGGGACTAGGGATCTACGAGCAGTACTTC.

This clonotype was detected only a few times. The rearrangement joins TRBV29-1 to TRBJ2-3, with 8 nucleotides matching TRBD1. J gave up 1 base and V 4 bases, and 10 bases lay outside the gene matches. This CDR3 contains 16 residues. The germline gives CDR1 SQVTM, CDR2 ANQGSEA. As DNA, the CDR3 is TGCAGCGTTGGCCCTCAGGGGGCCCACCGCACAGATACGCAGTATTTT. It encodes CSVGPQGAHRTDTQYF.

The V gene is TRBV28, the J gene TRBJ2-7; possible D gene TRBD2, 6 bases. Trimming took 7 bases from V and 7 from J, leaving 14 bases between them. Germline loops: CDR1 MDHEN, CDR2 SYDVKM. The CDR3 loop spans 12 amino acids. DNA for the CDR3: TGTGCCAGCAACCCACGGGGGAGGGAGCAGTACTTC. The encoded protein is CASNPRGREQYF. Complete variable domain (other parts from reference TRBV28 and TRBJ2-7): DVKVTQSSRYLVKRTGEKVFLECVQDMDHENMFWYRQDPGLGLRLIYFSYDVKMKEKGDIPEGYSVSREKKERFSLILESASTNQTSMYLCASNPRGREQYFGPGTRLTVT.

The chain joins TRBV6-6 to TRBJ2-1; D perhaps matches TRBD2 (5 bases). The assigned J gene may be wrong: the sequence end matches TRBJ2-7 better. Germline-derived CDR1 and CDR2 are MNHNY and SVGAGI (reference sequence). This CDR3 spans 16 amino acids. The CDR3 protein is CASSYRTFSSYNEQYF. DNA for the CDR3: TGTGCCAGCAGTTACCGGACTTTCAGCTCCTACAATGAGCAGTACTTC.

This clonotype was counted between two and nine times. This chain links TRBV5-1 with TRBJ1-6; 7 bases line up with TRBD1. Germline V gene data show CDR1 as SGHRS and CDR2 as YFSETQ. With 1 base clipped from V and 6 bases from J, the junction kept 4 bases outside the gene matches. This CDR3 spans 15 amino acids. The CDR3 loop reads CASSLTGTANSPLHF. The CDR3, as DNA: TGCGCCAGCAGCTTGACTGGGACAGCTAATTCACCCCTCCACTTT.

This clonotype was recorded only once. V usage is TRBV5-5 and J usage is TRBJ2-5; D may be TRBD1 or TRBD2 (5 bases each). The CDR3 loop spans 15 amino acids. With 3 bases removed from V and 2 bases from J, the gap between germline ends came to 14 bases. Germline V gene data show CDR1 as SGHKS and CDR2 as YYEKEE (reference sequence). CDR3 in DNA: TGTGCCAGCAGCTGGGTGGGGGAAGGACAAGAGACCCAGTACTTC. Translation gives CASSWVGEGQETQYF.